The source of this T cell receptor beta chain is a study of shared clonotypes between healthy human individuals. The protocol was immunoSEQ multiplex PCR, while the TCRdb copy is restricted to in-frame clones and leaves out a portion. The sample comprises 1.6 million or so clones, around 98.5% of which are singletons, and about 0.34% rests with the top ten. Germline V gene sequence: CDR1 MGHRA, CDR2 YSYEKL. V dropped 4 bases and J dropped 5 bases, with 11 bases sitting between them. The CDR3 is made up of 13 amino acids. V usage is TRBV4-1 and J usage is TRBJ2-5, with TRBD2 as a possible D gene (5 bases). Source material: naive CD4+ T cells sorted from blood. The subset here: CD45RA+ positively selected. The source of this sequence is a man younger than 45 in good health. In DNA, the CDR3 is TGCGCCAGCAGCCTACTAGTCTTTGAGACCCAGTACTTC. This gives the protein CASSLLVFETQYF.